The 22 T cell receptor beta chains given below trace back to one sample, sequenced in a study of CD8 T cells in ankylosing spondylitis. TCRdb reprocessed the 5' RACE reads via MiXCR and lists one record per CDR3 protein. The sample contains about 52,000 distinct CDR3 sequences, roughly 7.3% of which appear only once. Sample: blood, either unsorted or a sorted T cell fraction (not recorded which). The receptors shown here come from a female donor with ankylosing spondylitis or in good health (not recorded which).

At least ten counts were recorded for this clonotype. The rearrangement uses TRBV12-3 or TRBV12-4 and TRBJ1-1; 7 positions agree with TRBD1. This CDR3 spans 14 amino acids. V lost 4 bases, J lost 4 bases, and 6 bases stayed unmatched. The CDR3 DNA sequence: TGTGCCAGCAGTTCGACAGGGTGGGGCACTGAAGCTTTCTTT. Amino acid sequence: CASSSTGWGTEAFF.

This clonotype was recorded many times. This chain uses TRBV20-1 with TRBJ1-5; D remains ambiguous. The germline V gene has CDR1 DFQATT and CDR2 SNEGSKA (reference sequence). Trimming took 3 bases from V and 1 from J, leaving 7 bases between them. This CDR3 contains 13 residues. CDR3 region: CSARVYSNQPQHF. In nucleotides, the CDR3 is TGCAGTGCTAGGGTCTACAGCAATCAGCCCCAGCATTTT.

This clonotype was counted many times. The CDR3 DNA is TGTGCCAGTAGTATAACATGGGGGGGGCCGGACTATGGCTACACCTTC. It specifies CASSITWGGPDYGYTF. The chain carries TRBV19 and TRBJ1-2, with TRBD1 as a possible D gene (6 bases). In germline, CDR1 is LNHDA, CDR2 SQIVND (reference sequence). CDR3 size: 16 residues. V lost 2 bases to trimming and J lost 3 bases, with 16 bases between them. The variable domain in full, completed from reference TRBV19 and TRBJ1-2, reads DGGITQSPKYLFRKEGQNVTLSCEQNLNHDAMYWYRQDPGQGLRLIYYSQIVNDFQKGDIAEGYSVSREKKESFPLTVTSAQKNPTAFYLCASSITWGGPDYGYTFGSGTRLTVV.

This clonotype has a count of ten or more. The CDR3 sequence: CASSQDLSSGGQETQYF. CDR3 bases: TGCGCCAGCAGCCAAGATTTGTCTAGCGGGGGACAAGAGACCCAGTACTTC. The rearrangement links TRBV4-3 to TRBJ2-5, with 10 nucleotides matching TRBD2. With 0 bases clipped from V and 2 bases from J, the junction kept 6 bases outside the gene matches. Germline values: CDR1 LGHNA, CDR2 YSLEER. This CDR3 contains 17 residues.

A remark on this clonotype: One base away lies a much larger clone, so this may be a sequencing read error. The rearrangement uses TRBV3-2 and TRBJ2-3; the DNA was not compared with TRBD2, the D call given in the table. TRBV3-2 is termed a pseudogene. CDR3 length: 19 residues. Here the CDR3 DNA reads TGTGCCTGCTGTTTAGGTAGTTGGTTGGGGACTAGCGGAAAAGATACGCAGTATTTT. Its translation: CACCLGSWLGTSGKDTQYF.

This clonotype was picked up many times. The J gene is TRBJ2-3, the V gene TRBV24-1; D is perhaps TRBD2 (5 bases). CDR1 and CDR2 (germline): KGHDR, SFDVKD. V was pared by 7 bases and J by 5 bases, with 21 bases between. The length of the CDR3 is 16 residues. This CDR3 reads CATSGPDEGGLDTQYF. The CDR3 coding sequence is TGTGCCACCAGCGGGCCGGACGAGGGCGGGCTAGATACGCAGTATTTT.

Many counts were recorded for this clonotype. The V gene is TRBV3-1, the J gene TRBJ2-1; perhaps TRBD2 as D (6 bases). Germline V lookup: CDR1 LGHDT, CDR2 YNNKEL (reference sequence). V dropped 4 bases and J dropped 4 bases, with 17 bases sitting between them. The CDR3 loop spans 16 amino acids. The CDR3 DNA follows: TGTGCCAGCAGCCTGTGGCGGGGCGACTTGTACAATGAGCAGTTCTTC. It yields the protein CASSLWRGDLYNEQFF.

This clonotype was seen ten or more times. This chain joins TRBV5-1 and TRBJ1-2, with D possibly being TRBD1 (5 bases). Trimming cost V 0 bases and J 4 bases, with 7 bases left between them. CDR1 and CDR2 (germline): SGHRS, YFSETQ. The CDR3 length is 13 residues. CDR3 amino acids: CASSLDRSYGYTF. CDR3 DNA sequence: TGCGCCAGCAGCTTGGACAGGAGCTATGGCTACACCTTC.

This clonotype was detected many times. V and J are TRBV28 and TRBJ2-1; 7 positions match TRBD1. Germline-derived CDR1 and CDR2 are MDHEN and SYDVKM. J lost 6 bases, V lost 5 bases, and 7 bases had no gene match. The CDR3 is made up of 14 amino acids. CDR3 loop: CASSLLGGINEQFF. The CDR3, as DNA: TGTGCCAGCAGTCTCCTAGGGGGCATCAATGAGCAGTTCTTC.

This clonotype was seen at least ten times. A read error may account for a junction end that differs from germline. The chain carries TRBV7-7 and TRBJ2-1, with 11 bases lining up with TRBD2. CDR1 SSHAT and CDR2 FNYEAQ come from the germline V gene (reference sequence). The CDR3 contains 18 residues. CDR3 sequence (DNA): TGTGCTAGCAGTCCTACCGTAGCGGGGGGGATCTCCTACAATGAGCAGTTCTTC. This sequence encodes CASSPTVAGGISYNEQFF.

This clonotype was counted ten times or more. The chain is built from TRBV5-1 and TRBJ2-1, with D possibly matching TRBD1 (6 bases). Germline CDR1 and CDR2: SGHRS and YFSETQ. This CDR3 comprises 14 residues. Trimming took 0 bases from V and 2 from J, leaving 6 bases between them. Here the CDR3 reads CASSLDRAYNEQFF. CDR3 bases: TGCGCCAGCAGCTTGGACAGGGCCTACAATGAGCAGTTCTTC.

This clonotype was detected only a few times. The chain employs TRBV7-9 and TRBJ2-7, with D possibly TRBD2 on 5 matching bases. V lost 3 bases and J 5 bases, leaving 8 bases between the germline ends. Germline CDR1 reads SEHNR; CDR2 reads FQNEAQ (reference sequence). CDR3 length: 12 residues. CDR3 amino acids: CASSLTGDEQYV. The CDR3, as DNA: TGTGCCAGCAGCTTGACCGGGGACGAGCAGTACGTC.

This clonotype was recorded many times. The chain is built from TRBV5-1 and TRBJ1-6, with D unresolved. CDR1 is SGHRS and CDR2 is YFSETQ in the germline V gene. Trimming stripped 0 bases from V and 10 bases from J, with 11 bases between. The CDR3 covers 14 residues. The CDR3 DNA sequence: TGCGCCAGCAGCTTGGAAGAACAGAGATCACCCCTCCACTTT. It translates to CASSLEEQRSPLHF.

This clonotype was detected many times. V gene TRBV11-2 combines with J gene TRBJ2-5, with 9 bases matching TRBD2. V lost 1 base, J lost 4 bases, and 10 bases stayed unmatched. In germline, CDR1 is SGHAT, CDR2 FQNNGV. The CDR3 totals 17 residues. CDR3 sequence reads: CASSLGVSSGDRETQYF. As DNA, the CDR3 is TGTGCCAGCAGCTTAGGAGTGTCTAGCGGGGACCGAGAGACCCAGTACTTC. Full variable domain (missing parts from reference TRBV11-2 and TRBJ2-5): EAGVAQSPRYKIIEKRQSVAFWCNPISGHATLYWYQQILGQGPKLLIQFQNNGVVDDSQLPKDRFSAERLKGVDSTLKIQPAKLEDSAVYLCASSLGVSSGDRETQYFGPGTRLLVL.

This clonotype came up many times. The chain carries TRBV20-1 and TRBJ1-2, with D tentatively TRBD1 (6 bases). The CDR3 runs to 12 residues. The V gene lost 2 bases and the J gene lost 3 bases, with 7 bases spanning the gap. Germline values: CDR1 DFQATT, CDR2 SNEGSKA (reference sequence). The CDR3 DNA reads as TGCAGTGCTAGACACAGGGACTATGGCTACACCTTC. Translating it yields CSARHRDYGYTF.

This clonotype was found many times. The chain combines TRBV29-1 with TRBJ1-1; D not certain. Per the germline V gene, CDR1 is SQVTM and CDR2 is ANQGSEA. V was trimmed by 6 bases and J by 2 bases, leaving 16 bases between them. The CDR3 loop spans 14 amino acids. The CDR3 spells CSVSGPLPNTEAFF. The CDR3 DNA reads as TGCAGCGTGTCCGGACCCTTACCAAACACTGAAGCTTTCTTT.

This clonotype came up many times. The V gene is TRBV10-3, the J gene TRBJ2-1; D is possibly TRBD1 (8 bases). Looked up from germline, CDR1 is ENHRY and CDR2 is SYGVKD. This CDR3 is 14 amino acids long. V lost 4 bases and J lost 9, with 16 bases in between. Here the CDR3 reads CAISVLTGEGEQFF. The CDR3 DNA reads TGTGCCATCAGTGTCCTGACAGGGGAGGGTGAGCAGTTCTTC.

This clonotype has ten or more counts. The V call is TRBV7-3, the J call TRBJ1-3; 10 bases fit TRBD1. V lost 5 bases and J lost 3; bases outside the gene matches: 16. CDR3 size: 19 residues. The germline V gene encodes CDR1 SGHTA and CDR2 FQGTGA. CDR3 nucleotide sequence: TGTGCCAGCAGCCCTCCCCCGGGACAGGGGTTGCTTGGTGGAAACACCATATATTTT. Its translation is CASSPPPGQGLLGGNTIYF.

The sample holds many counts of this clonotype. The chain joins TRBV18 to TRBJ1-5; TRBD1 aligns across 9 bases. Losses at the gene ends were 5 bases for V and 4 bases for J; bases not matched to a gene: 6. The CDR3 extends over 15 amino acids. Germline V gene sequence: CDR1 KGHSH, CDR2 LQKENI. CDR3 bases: TGTGCCAGCTCATTTGGACAGGGGCAAAATCAGCCCCAGCATTTT. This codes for CASSFGQGQNQPQHF.

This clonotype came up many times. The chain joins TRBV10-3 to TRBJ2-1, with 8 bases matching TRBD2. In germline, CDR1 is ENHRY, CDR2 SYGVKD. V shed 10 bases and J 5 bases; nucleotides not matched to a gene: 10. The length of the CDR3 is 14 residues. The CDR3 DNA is TGTGCCACCGAATTAGGACTAGCCGACAATGAGCAGTTCTTC. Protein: CATELGLADNEQFF.

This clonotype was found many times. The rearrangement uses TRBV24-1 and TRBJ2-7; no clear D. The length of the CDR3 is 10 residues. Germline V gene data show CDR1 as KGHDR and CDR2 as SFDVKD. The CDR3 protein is CDPDGYEQYV. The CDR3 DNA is TGTGACCCCGACGGGTACGAGCAGTACGTC.

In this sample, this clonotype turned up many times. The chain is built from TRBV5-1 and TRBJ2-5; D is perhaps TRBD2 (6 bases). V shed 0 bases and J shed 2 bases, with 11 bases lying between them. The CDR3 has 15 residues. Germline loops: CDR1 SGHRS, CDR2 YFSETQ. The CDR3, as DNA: TGCGCCAGCAGCTTGGAGGCGGGGACTCAAGAGACCCAGTACTTC. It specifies CASSLEAGTQETQYF.